This entry concerns a single T cell receptor beta chain. The clone's antigen remains unknown. No base quality values were provided; no much bigger clone lies one nucleotide off. TCRbeta CDR3 regions were amplified from genomic DNA using the immunoSEQ Assay, a bias-controlled multiplex PCR. In the authors' own workflow: The number of nucleated cells in each sample was estimated by amplification of reference gene primers within the assay. To quantify the absolute abundance of each unique TCRbeta CDR3 rearrangement, sequence reads were collapsed and filtered. Productive Simpson clonality was computed per sample as the square root of Simpson's diversity index over productive rearrangements. Here the immuneACCESS table is served through TCRdb, limited to in-frame sequences with V and J called. Missing clones are a known gap in these copies; in checked studies unresolved V genes cover under half, and the rest lacks a known reason. V and J calls and clone size are given by that table; D and trimming were obtained from the DNA. This sample lists 20,000 or so clones; roughly 89% were detected once. The top ten hold roughly a fifth of the sample.

Per the germline V gene, SGHRS is the CDR1 and YFSETQ is the CDR2. The V end loses 0 bases and the J end loses 3 bases, and a stretch of 13 bases separates them. From the cysteine up to the phenylalanine, the CDR3 has a length of 15 residues. Left in the record is the CDR3 DNA by itself, 45 bases read in frame from the first base. This sample is drawn from a study of blood T cell repertoires in COVID-19 (dated by TCRdb to the early 2020s). About the study as a whole: Samples from collaborators originated in the United States, Italy and Spain and spanned both the acute and convalescent phases of COVID-19. The prospective study material was composed of cDNA or gDNA derived from T cells, B-cell-depleted T cells, or PBMCs. Deeply sampled blood TCRbeta repertoires from subjects exposed to, actively infected with, or recovered from COVID-19 were included in the dataset. The repertoires were released in a freely available public database intended as a resource for research on the immune response to SARS-CoV-2. The samples were drawn from the first 160 participants of the ongoing ImmuneRACE study and from 1,254 subjects provided by 6 global collaborators. A de-identified subject ID, COVID-19 status, age in years and sex were almost always included in the sample metadata. Where HLA class I and class II types were available, the types were taken from metadata supplied by the sample provider, not from assay-based typing. Study-wide findings and limitations: The quantity of clinical and demographic metadata differed by source and by participant and was supplied without curation.

Collaborating institutions collected whole blood in K2EDTA tubes following their own protocols. Collaborator samples were shipped for TCRbeta analysis as frozen whole blood, isolated PBMCs, or DNA extracted from either sample type. This clonotype was sampled from a human donor in a cohort sampled during active COVID-19. The sample was peripheral blood. The chain is assembled from TRBV5-1 and TRBJ2-7; the D gene is perhaps TRBD1, on 5 matching bases. The DNA sequence is as follows: TGCGCCAGCAGCTTGGTTTCAGGGCCCAACTACGAGCAGTACTTC. It is translated as CASSLVSGPNYEQYF.